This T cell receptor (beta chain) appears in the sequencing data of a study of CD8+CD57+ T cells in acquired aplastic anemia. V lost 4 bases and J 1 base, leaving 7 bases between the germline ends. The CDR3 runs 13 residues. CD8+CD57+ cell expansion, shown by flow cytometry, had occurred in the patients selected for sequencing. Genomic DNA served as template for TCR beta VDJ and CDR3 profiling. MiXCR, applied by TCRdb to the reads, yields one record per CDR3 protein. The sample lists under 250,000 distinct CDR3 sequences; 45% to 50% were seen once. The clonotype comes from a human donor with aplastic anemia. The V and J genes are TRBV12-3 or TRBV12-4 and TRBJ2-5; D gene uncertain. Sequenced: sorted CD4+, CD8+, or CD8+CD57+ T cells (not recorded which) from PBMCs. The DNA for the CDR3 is TGTGCCAGCAGTTCACAGACCCAAGAGACCCAGTACTTC. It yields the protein CASSSQTQETQYF.